Shown below are 10 T cell receptor beta chains from a single sample sequenced in a study of cytomegalovirus exposure and HLA in healthy donors. Sequencing used immunoSEQ multiplex PCR; TCRdb keeps in-frame clones, though not all of them. This table has 97,000 or so clones, 87% appearing once. The sample comprised PBMCs. Receptor source: a woman aged 25 to 39 in good health and CMV-seronegative.

The rearrangement links TRBV6-6 to TRBJ1-2; 10 positions agree with TRBD1. Trimming took 0 bases from V and 7 from J; bases not matched to a gene: 8. The CDR3 consists of 16 residues. CDR1 is MNHNY and CDR2 is SVGAGI in the germline V gene (reference sequence). For the CDR3, the DNA is TGTGCCAGCAGTTACTCGACAGGGGGCGCTAATCCTGGCTACACCTTC. It is translated as CASSYSTGGANPGYTF.

This clone was recorded a few times. The V gene is TRBV7-6, the J gene TRBJ1-6, with TRBD1 matching 8 bases. The V segment lost 3 bases and the J segment 14 bases; nucleotides outside the gene matches: 9. In germline, CDR1 is SGHVS, CDR2 FNYEAQ. The CDR3 runs to 14 residues. CDR3 nucleotide sequence: TGTGCCAGCAGCTTGGACAGGGAGGGCTTGACCCTCCACTTT. Protein sequence: CASSLDREGLTLHF.

The chain couples TRBV10-3 to TRBJ1-1, with 8 positions matching TRBD1. Germline values: CDR1 ENHRY, CDR2 SYGVKD. Losses at the gene ends were 4 bases for V and 6 bases for J; bases not matched to a gene: 7. CDR3 length equals 14 residues. In DNA, the CDR3 is TGTGCCATCAGTGTGACAGGGGAAACGGCTGAAGCTTTCTTT. The encoded protein is CAISVTGETAEAFF.

This chain joins TRBV5-1 and TRBJ2-3; D uncertain. This CDR3 comprises 12 residues. CDR1 and CDR2 from the germline V gene are SGHRS and YFSETQ. The germline V and J ends were trimmed by 5 bases and 4 bases, with 8 bases remaining between them. The CDR3, as DNA: TGCGCCAGCAGGAAACTCTCAGATACGCAGTATTTT. The encoded protein is CASRKLSDTQYF.

The chain employs TRBV10-3 and TRBJ1-1; 10 positions agree with TRBD1. The CDR3 has 14 amino acids. The germline CDR1 and CDR2 sequences are ENHRY and SYGVKD. The trim removed 6 bases at V and 6 bases at J, leaving 7 bases unmatched. This CDR3 is CAIRRQGAMAEAFF. Here the CDR3 DNA reads TGTGCCATCAGAAGACAGGGGGCGATGGCTGAAGCTTTCTTT.

The V call is TRBV5-1, the J call TRBJ2-2, with no clear D. V shed 5 bases and J shed 0 bases, with 11 bases lying between them. CDR3 length: 15 amino acids. The germline V gene has CDR1 SGHRS and CDR2 YFSETQ. CDR3 sequence: CASSKQSSNTGELFF. In nucleotides, the CDR3 is TGCGCCAGCAGTAAACAGTCGTCGAACACCGGGGAGCTGTTTTTT.

This rearrangement joins TRBV7-2 to TRBJ1-4, with 7 bases fitting TRBD1. Unmatched junction bases numbered 7, after V lost 5 bases and J lost 7 bases. The CDR3 length is 14 residues. CDR1 and CDR2 from the germline V gene are SGHTA and FQGNSA. DNA for the CDR3: TGTGCCAGCAGCATGACAGGGTTTTCTGAAAAACTGTTTTTT. It specifies CASSMTGFSEKLFF. The whole variable domain, filled in from reference TRBV7-2 and TRBJ1-4, reads GAGVSQSPSNKVTEKGKDVELRCDPISGHTALYWYRQSLGQGLEFLIYFQGNSAPDKSGLPSDRFSAERTGGSVSTLTIQRTQQEDSAVYLCASSMTGFSEKLFFGSGTQLSVL.

The J gene is TRBJ1-6, the V gene TRBV2; unclear D gene. Germline assignment: CDR1 SNHLY and CDR2 FYNNEI. The V end was cut by 6 bases, the J end by 9 bases, with 15 bases between. CDR3 size: 14 residues. The CDR3, as DNA: TGTGCCAGCAGCCCTAACCACCCGGGTTCACCCCTCCACTTT. Translated, it gives CASSPNHPGSPLHF. Full variable domain (missing parts from reference TRBV2 and TRBJ1-6): EPEVTQTPSHQVTQMGQEVILRCVPISNHLYFYWYRQILGQKVEFLVSFYNNEISEKSEIFDDQFSVERPDGSNFTLKIRSTKLEDSAMYFCASSPNHPGSPLHFGNGTRLTVT.

This chain connects TRBV7-6 to TRBJ2-2, with 9 bases fitting TRBD2. After removal of 2 bases from V and 1 base from J, the junction contained 2 bases not matched to a gene. The CDR3 has 16 amino acids. Looked up from germline, CDR1 is SGHVS and CDR2 is FNYEAQ. Here the CDR3 DNA reads TGTGCCAGCAGCTTAATTAGCGGGGGGAACACCGGGGAGCTGTTTTTT. Translation gives CASSLISGGNTGELFF.

As for this clone: This specimen includes other DNA sequences encoding the same CDR3. V and J are TRBV2 and TRBJ1-2; D might be TRBD1 (6 bases). The CDR3 runs 12 residues. The germline V gene encodes CDR1 SNHLY and CDR2 FYNNEI. V was clipped by 4 bases and J by 6 bases, with 9 bases between them. The CDR3 DNA reads as TGTGCCAGCAGTGTACAGGGTAATGGCTACACCTTC. Protein sequence: CASSVQGNGYTF. Variable domain in full (rest from reference TRBV2 and TRBJ1-2): EPEVTQTPSHQVTQMGQEVILRCVPISNHLYFYWYRQILGQKVEFLVSFYNNEISEKSEIFDDQFSVERPDGSNFTLKIRSTKLEDSAMYFCASSVQGNGYTFGSGTRLTVV.